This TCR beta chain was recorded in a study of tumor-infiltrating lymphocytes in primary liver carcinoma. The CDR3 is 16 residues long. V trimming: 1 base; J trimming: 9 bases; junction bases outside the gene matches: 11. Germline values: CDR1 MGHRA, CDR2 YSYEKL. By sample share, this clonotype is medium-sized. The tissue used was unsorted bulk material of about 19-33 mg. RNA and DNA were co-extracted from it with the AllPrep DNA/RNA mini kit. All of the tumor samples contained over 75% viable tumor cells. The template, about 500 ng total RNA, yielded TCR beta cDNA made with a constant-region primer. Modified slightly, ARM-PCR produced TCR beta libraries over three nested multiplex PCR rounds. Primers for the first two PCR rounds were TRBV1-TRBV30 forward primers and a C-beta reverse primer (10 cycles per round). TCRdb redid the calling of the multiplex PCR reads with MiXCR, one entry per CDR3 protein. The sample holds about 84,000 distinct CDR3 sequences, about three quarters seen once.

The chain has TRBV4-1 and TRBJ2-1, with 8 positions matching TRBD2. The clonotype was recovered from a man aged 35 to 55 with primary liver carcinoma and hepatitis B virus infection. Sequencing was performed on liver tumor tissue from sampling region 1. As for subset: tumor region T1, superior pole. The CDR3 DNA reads TGCGCCAGCAGCCAAGGTTCCCGGGAGGGCCGAGGTGAGCAGTTCTTC. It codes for CASSQGSREGRGEQFF.